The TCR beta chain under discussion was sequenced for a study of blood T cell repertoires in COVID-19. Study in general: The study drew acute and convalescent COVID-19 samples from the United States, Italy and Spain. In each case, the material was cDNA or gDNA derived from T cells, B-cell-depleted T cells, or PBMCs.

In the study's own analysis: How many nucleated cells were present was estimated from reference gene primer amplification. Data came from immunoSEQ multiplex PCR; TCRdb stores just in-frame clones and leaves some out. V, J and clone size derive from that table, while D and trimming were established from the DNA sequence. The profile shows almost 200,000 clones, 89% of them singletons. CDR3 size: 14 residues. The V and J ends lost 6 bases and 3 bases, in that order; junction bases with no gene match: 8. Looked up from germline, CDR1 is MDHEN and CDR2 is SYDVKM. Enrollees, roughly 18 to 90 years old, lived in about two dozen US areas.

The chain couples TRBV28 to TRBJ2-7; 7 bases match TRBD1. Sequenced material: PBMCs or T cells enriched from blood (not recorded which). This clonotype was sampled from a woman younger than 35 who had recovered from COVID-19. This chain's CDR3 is CASRTQGLVYEQYF. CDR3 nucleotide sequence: TGTGCCAGCAGGACACAGGGGCTAGTCTACGAGCAGTACTTC.